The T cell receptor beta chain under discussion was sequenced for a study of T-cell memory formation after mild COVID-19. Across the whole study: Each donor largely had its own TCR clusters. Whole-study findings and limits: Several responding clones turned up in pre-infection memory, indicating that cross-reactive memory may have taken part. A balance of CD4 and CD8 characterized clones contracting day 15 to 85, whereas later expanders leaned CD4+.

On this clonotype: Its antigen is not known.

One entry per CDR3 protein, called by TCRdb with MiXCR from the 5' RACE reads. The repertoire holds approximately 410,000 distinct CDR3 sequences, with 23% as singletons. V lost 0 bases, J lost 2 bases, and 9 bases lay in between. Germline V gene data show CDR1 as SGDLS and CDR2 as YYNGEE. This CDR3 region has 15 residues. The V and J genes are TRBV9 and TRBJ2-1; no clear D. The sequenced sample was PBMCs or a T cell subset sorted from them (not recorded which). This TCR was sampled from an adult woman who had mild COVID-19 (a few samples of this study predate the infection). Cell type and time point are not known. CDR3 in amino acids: CASSVGRATYNEQFF. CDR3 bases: TGTGCCAGCAGCGTAGGAAGGGCCACCTACAATGAGCAGTTCTTC.